This T cell receptor beta chain was retrieved from a study of blood T cell repertoires in COVID-19 (dated by TCRdb to about 2020). Background on the whole study: Collaborator samples came from the United States, Italy and Spain and covered acute and convalescent phases of COVID-19. The samples were drawn from the first 160 participants of the ongoing ImmuneRACE study and from 1,254 subjects provided by 6 global collaborators. Where available, HLA class I and class II types were taken from metadata supplied by the sample provider and were not determined by assay-based typing. The dataset comprised deeply sampled blood TCRbeta repertoires from subjects exposed to, actively infected with, or recovered from COVID-19. Nearly every sample came with metadata listing a de-identified subject ID, COVID-19 status, age in years and sex. The material from the prospective study consisted of cDNA or gDNA derived from T cells, B-cell-depleted T cells, or PBMCs. A freely available public database, intended as a resource for researchers studying the immune response to SARS-CoV-2, is where the repertoires were released.

To note about this clone: Its antigen remains undetermined. Base-call qualities are not available, and no considerably larger clone is one nucleotide away.

The full study reports these points: The amount of clinical and demographic metadata varied by source and participant and was provided uncurated.

TCRbeta CDR3 regions were amplified from genomic DNA by means of the immunoSEQ Assay, a bias-controlled multiplex PCR. Per the source publication's procedure: Within the assay, amplification of reference gene primers was used to estimate how many nucleated cells each sample contained. Sequence reads were collapsed and filtered to measure the absolute abundance of every unique TCRbeta CDR3 rearrangement. Productive Simpson clonality was computed per sample as the square root of Simpson's diversity index over productive rearrangements. The clones in this table, taken by TCRdb from immuneACCESS, are in-frame only. Not every clone is retained; where verified, under half of the shortfall comes from an unresolved V gene, and the cause of the rest is unknown. The DNA gave D and trimming, while V, J and clone size come from that table. A total of around 280,000 clones appear in this sample, 85% of them only once. The top ten clones comprise around 4% of the sample.

The collaborating institutions used their own protocols to collect whole blood in K2EDTA tubes. For TCRbeta analysis, collaborators shipped samples as frozen whole blood, isolated PBMCs, or DNA extracted from either of those sample types. The TCR sequence derives from a woman aged 45 to 65 with active or convalescent COVID-19. Specimen: peripheral blood.

The CDR3 reads CASSSGTAGSQETQYF. The DNA sequence is as follows: TGTGCCAGCAGCTCCGGGACTGCAGGCTCACAAGAGACCCAGTACTTC. The chain joins TRBV7-9 to TRBJ2-5; possibly the D gene is TRBD2, per 6 matching bases. As encoded in the germline V gene (reference sequence), CDR1 is SEHNR while CDR2 is FQNEAQ. The junction shows trimming of 4 bases on V and 2 bases on J, plus 17 bases between the germline ends. Measured from the cysteine to the phenylalanine, the CDR3 is 16 residues long. Of the read, only the CDR3 DNA is kept; its 48 bases are in frame from base 1.